These 22 T cell receptor beta chains share one sample of origin, sequenced in a study of blood T cell repertoires in COVID-19. The data were produced by immunoSEQ multiplex PCR, yet TCRdb's version contains in-frame clones alone and is incomplete. The sample lists around 26,000 clones; 65% to 90% were seen once. Sequencing was carried out using peripheral blood. The receptors originated from an elderly man with active or convalescent COVID-19.

The chain combines TRBV19 with TRBJ2-1, with D possibly being TRBD2 (6 bases). The germline V gene encodes CDR1 LNHDA and CDR2 SQIVND (reference sequence). Trimming cost V 7 bases and J 9 bases, with 13 bases left between them. The CDR3 contains 12 residues. This CDR3 is CASNSGVSEQFF. In DNA, the CDR3 is TGTGCCAGTAATTCGGGGGTCTCTGAGCAGTTCTTC.

This chain connects TRBV19 to TRBJ2-1; 12 nucleotides agree with TRBD1. With V trimmed by 3 bases and J by 8 bases, 8 bases remained unmatched. Germline-derived CDR1 and CDR2 are LNHDA and SQIVND (reference sequence). CDR3 length: 16 amino acids. DNA of the CDR3: TGTGCCAGTAGTATGGAAGGGACAGGGGGCTCCGATGAGCAGTTCTTC. This translates into CASSMEGTGGSDEQFF.

This sequence joins TRBV18 and TRBJ1-6, with 7 bases aligning to TRBD1. This CDR3 has 16 residues. Germline CDR1 and CDR2: KGHSH and LQKENI. The trim removed 3 bases at V and 6 bases at J, leaving 8 bases unmatched. CDR3 residues: CASSPNPGQINSPLHF. The CDR3 region has the DNA TGTGCCAGCTCACCGAACCCGGGACAGATTAATTCACCCCTCCACTTT.

The chain recombines TRBV12-5 with TRBJ1-2; no reliable D call. Per germline, CDR1 LGHNT and CDR2 FRNRAP. CDR3 length: 13 residues. Trimming pared 1 base from V and 9 bases from J, leaving 12 bases between. CDR3 nucleotide sequence: TGTGCTAGTGGTTTGGGCCATGAGGGCAGCTACACCTTC. Translating it yields CASGLGHEGSYTF.

DNA of the CDR3: TGTGCCAGCAGCCCAACAGGAGATACGCAGTATTTT. It codes for CASSPTGDTQYF. The rearrangement uses TRBV3-1 (or the pseudogene TRBV3-2) and TRBJ2-3, with D tentatively TRBD1 (5 bases). The CDR3 sequence is 12 residues long. CDR1 and CDR2 from the germline V gene are LGHDT and YNNKEL (reference sequence). Trimming left V 4 bases short and J 5 bases short, with 7 bases between.

This sequence joins TRBV10-3 and TRBJ1-5; TRBD1 might be the D (5 bases). The CDR3 consists of 15 residues. Germline V gene data show CDR1 as ENHRY and CDR2 as SYGVKD. V shed 0 bases and J shed 3 bases, with 9 bases lying between them. CDR3 in amino acids: CAISESRQNNQPQHF. For the CDR3, the DNA is TGTGCCATCAGTGAGTCAAGACAGAACAATCAGCCCCAGCATTTT.

The rearrangement joins TRBV3-1 (or the pseudogene TRBV3-2) to TRBJ1-2, with D possibly being TRBD1 (5 bases). V dropped 4 bases and J dropped 8 bases, with 17 bases sitting between them. This CDR3 region has 14 residues. The V gene's germline CDR1 is LGHDT and CDR2 YNNKEL (reference sequence). The CDR3 nucleotides are TGTGCCAGCAGCCTAGTTTCAGGGTCAGCGGGCTACACCTTC. Protein: CASSLVSGSAGYTF.

This chain joins TRBV5-1 and TRBJ1-5, with D tentatively TRBD1 (5 bases). The germline V gene encodes CDR1 SGHRS and CDR2 YFSETQ. Trimming took 2 bases from V and 2 from J, leaving 11 bases between them. The CDR3 length is 15 residues. The CDR3: CASSLSGYGNQPQHF. As DNA, the CDR3 is TGCGCCAGCAGCTTATCAGGGTATGGCAATCAGCCCCAGCATTTT.

The chain has TRBV6-5 and TRBJ2-7; 7 bases line up with TRBD2. V shed 0 bases, J shed 1 base, and the junction held 3 bases outside the gene matches. The CDR3 sequence is 15 residues long. CDR1 is MNHEY, CDR2 SVGAGI, per germline. The CDR3: CASSYSNGGSYEQYF. The CDR3 nucleotides are TGTGCCAGCAGTTACTCGAACGGGGGGTCCTACGAGCAGTACTTC.

The gene calls are TRBV19 and TRBJ2-2, with 7 positions matching TRBD1. J was trimmed by 5 bases and V by 5 bases; bases with no gene match: 8. Germline assignment: CDR1 LNHDA and CDR2 SQIVND (reference sequence). The CDR3 covers 15 residues. This CDR3 is CASSSGQTGTGELFF. The DNA of the CDR3 is TGTGCCAGTAGTTCGGGACAGACCGGGACCGGGGAGCTGTTTTTT.

In its sample, this clone was seen once. This chain uses TRBV7-8 with TRBJ2-5, with TRBD2 identical over 9 bases. This CDR3 comprises 13 residues. V lost 8 bases and J lost 4; bases outside the gene matches: 5. CDR1 is SGHVS, CDR2 FQNEAQ, per germline. CDR3 nucleotide sequence: TGTGCCAGCTTGGGCGGGGGGGCAGAGACCCAGTACTTC. Its translation: CASLGGGAETQYF.

This clone was seen a single time. The rearrangement joins TRBV2 to TRBJ2-7, with unresolved D. V lost 6 bases and J 0 bases, leaving 6 bases between the germline ends. Germline CDR1 SNHLY, CDR2 FYNNEI. This CDR3 spans 12 amino acids. CDR3 bases: TGTGCCAGCAGCGAGAGCTCCTACGAGCAGTACTTC. Translation: CASSESSYEQYF.

This clone has a handful of counts. The chain has TRBV19 and TRBJ1-6; D is ambiguous. The CDR3 totals 13 residues. Trimming left V 5 bases short and J 7 bases short, with 9 bases between. Germline V gene data show CDR1 as LNHDA and CDR2 as SQIVND (reference sequence). The CDR3 DNA reads as TGTGCCAGTAGTCCGACGCGGAATTCACCCCTCCACTTT. Translated, it gives CASSPTRNSPLHF.

The chain combines TRBV2 with TRBJ1-2; weak D call: TRBD1 (6 bases). V lost 2 bases, J lost 8 bases, and 21 bases lay in between. This CDR3 has 16 residues. Germline CDR1 SNHLY, CDR2 FYNNEI. Written as DNA, the CDR3 is TGTGCCAGCAGTGAAAAGGGCAGGGGCCGGGGAGGGGGCTACACCTTC. Its protein product is CASSEKGRGRGGGYTF.

V is TRBV7-9 and J is TRBJ1-6; maybe TRBD1 (5 bases). Germline V lookup: CDR1 SEHNR, CDR2 FQNEAQ (reference sequence). V dropped 9 bases and J dropped 14 bases, with 23 bases sitting between them. CDR3 size: 14 residues. For the CDR3, the DNA is TGTGCCAGTATAAGGGGAACAGGCCGTACATCCCTCCACTTT. Its protein is CASIRGTGRTSLHF.

The V gene is TRBV5-1, the J gene TRBJ2-5, with a weak D call TRBD2 (6 bases). This CDR3 spans 14 amino acids. Germline CDR1 SGHRS, CDR2 YFSETQ. V lost 3 bases and J lost 5, with 14 bases in between. DNA for the CDR3: TGCGCCAGCAGCTCTAGCGCAGGGCGGGAGACCCAGTACTTC. Its protein is CASSSSAGRETQYF. Full variable domain (missing parts from reference TRBV5-1 and TRBJ2-5): KAGVTQTPRYLIKTRGQQVTLSCSPISGHRSVSWYQQTPGQGLQFLFEYFSETQRNKGNFPGRFSGRQFSNSRSEMNVSTLELGDSALYLCASSSSAGRETQYFGPGTRLLVL.

The J gene is TRBJ2-5, the V gene TRBV3-1 (or the pseudogene TRBV3-2); 8 bases fit TRBD2. With V trimmed by 0 bases and J by 1 base, 7 bases remained unmatched. Germline values: CDR1 LGHDT, CDR2 YNNKEL (reference sequence). The CDR3 length is 17 residues. The DNA for the CDR3 is TGTGCCAGCAGCCAAGATGCGGTAGCGGGGTTCCAAGAGACCCAGTACTTC. This gives the protein CASSQDAVAGFQETQYF.

The chain employs TRBV19 and TRBJ2-2; 8 nucleotides line up with TRBD1. CDR3 length: 16 residues. Germline-derived CDR1 and CDR2 are LNHDA and SQIVND (reference sequence). V was pared by 5 bases and J by 1 base, with 6 bases of the junction left unmatched. This CDR3 is CASSPADRVNTGELFF. The CDR3 DNA reads as TGTGCCAGTAGTCCAGCGGACAGGGTGAACACCGGGGAGCTGTTTTTT.

The J gene is TRBJ2-1, the V gene TRBV7-2, with TRBD2 as a possible D gene (5 bases). This CDR3 is 11 amino acids long. From germline, CDR1 is SGHTA and CDR2 FQGNSA. Trimming left V 7 bases short and J 12 bases short, with 13 bases between. The CDR3 reads CASTGLVMQFF. The CDR3 nucleotides are TGTGCCAGCACCGGACTGGTCATGCAGTTCTTC.

V usage is TRBV25-1 and J usage is TRBJ2-3; D is possibly TRBD2 (5 bases). Between the trimmed V and J ends, which lost 4 bases and 6 bases, there was a span of 11 bases. This CDR3 comprises 13 residues. Germline lookup yields CDR1 MGHDK and CDR2 SYGVNS. The DNA for the CDR3 is TGTGCCAGCAGTGGTCCGGAGCGGGATACGCAGTATTTT. Translation gives CASSGPERDTQYF.

The chain recombines TRBV7-2 with TRBJ2-3; no clear D gene. The ends were cut back, 3 bases at V and 3 bases at J, with 7 bases in the middle. Germline CDR1 and CDR2: SGHTA and FQGNSA. The CDR3 spans 13 residues. The CDR3 protein is CASSFRLTDTQYF. The CDR3 bases are TGTGCCAGCAGCTTCAGACTTACAGATACGCAGTATTTT.

This clone was recorded once. The chain combines TRBV6-5 with TRBJ2-3; no definite D call. The CDR3 contains 13 residues. V lost 6 bases and J 1 base, leaving 8 bases between the germline ends. Germline V lookup: CDR1 MNHEY, CDR2 SVGAGI. CDR3 loop: CASRTEGTDTQYF. DNA of the CDR3: TGTGCCAGCAGGACCGAGGGCACAGATACGCAGTATTTT.